One sample yielded the 14 T cell receptor beta chains listed below, sequenced in a study of Ad26.COV2.S vaccination and SARS-CoV-2 variants. Some clones are missing from TCRdb's copy, which holds only in-frame ones; the method was immunoSEQ multiplex PCR. The sample shows roughly 240,000 clones, roughly 90% of them seen only once. Treatment of the sample: some 20 received Ad26.COV2.S at low or high dose, single or two shots; roughly five received placebo; per-sample allocation not given. Samples were taken on day 63 after the first vaccine or placebo injection. The sequencing here drew on peripheral blood, taken in a trial of Ad26.COV2.S vaccine versus placebo. These receptors originate from a person between 18 and 60 years old who received the Ad26.COV2.S COVID-19 vaccine or a placebo.

V usage is TRBV7-2 and J usage is TRBJ1-5, with a possible D match to TRBD1 (5 bases). The ends were cut back, 5 bases at V and 7 bases at J, with 9 bases in the middle. There are 12 residues in the CDR3. In germline, CDR1 is SGHTA, CDR2 FQGNSA. CDR3 DNA sequence: TGTGCCAGCAGCCCAGGGTTCCAGCCCCAGCATTTT. Translating it yields CASSPGFQPQHF. Looking up the rest from reference TRBV7-2 and TRBJ1-5 gives the full variable domain: GAGVSQSPSNKVTEKGKDVELRCDPISGHTALYWYRQSLGQGLEFLIYFQGNSAPDKSGLPSDRFSAERTGGSVSTLTIQRTQQEDSAVYLCASSPGFQPQHFGDGTRLSIL.

V and J are TRBV4-3 and TRBJ2-7; D is unclear. The V gene's germline CDR1 is LGHNA and CDR2 YSLEER. This CDR3 is built from 13 residues. V lost 0 bases to trimming and J lost 2 bases, with 5 bases between them. The CDR3 loop is CASSQDQTYEQYF. CDR3 sequence (DNA): TGCGCCAGCAGCCAAGACCAGACCTACGAGCAGTACTTC.

In this sample, this clone turned up once. The chain carries TRBV5-6 and TRBJ1-4; possible D gene TRBD1, 6 bases. CDR3 length equals 14 residues. The V end lost 4 bases, the J end lost 5 bases, and 12 bases lay between the germline ends. Germline V CDR1 and CDR2: SGHDT, YYEEEE. CDR3 residues: CASSLTGENEKLFF. The CDR3 DNA reads as TGTGCCAGCAGCCTGACAGGAGAAAATGAAAAACTGTTTTTT. Full variable domain (missing parts from reference TRBV5-6 and TRBJ1-4): DAGVTQSPTHLIKTRGQQVTLRCSPKSGHDTVSWYQQALGQGPQFIFQYYEEEERQRGNFPDRFSGHQFPNYSSELNVNALLLGDSALYLCASSLTGENEKLFFGSGTQLSVL.

The gene calls are TRBV27 and TRBJ2-7, with TRBD2 matching over 7 bases. Trimming took 6 bases from V and 3 from J; bases not matched to a gene: 11. Germline CDR1 reads MNHEY; CDR2 reads SMNVEV (reference sequence). CDR3 length equals 15 residues. CDR3 nucleotide sequence: TGTGCCAGCAGCTTGTCTCGGGGGGTTATCTACGAGCAGTACTTC. Translation gives CASSLSRGVIYEQYF.

The gene calls are TRBV11-1 and TRBJ1-1; TRBD1 aligns across 8 bases. The CDR3 runs to 12 residues. With V trimmed by 4 bases and J by 10 bases, 5 bases remained unmatched. The germline V gene has CDR1 SGHAT and CDR2 FQDESV (reference sequence). The CDR3 DNA reads TGTGCCAGCAGCTCCTTCGACAGGGGAGCTTTCTTT. This encodes CASSSFDRGAFF.

With regard to this clone: The sample carries other DNA sequences with the same CDR3. This chain uses TRBV10-3 with TRBJ1-4; D remains unclear. The germline V gene encodes CDR1 ENHRY and CDR2 SYGVKD. Trimming took 0 bases from V and 0 from J, leaving 5 bases between them. There are 15 residues in the CDR3. The CDR3 sequence: CAISESRATNEKLFF. The CDR3, as DNA: TGTGCCATCAGTGAGTCGCGGGCAACTAATGAAAAACTGTTTTTT.

The V call is TRBV19, the J call TRBJ1-3; 8 bases are shared with TRBD1. The CDR3 is made up of 16 amino acids. V lost 5 bases to trimming and J lost 0 bases; unmatched junction nucleotides: 6. The germline V gene has CDR1 LNHDA and CDR2 SQIVND (reference sequence). In DNA form, the CDR3 reads TGTGCCAGTAGTCCCGACAGGGGCCTCTCTGGAAACACCATATATTTT. The encoded protein is CASSPDRGLSGNTIYF.

There are a few counts of this clone. V and J are TRBV2 and TRBJ2-7, with 9 bases aligning to TRBD1. Trimming removed 7 bases from V and 3 bases from J; junction bases left unmatched: 7. The length of the CDR3 is 14 residues. Per germline, CDR1 SNHLY and CDR2 FYNNEI. CDR3 nucleotide sequence: TGTGCCAGCACCGGACAGGGGACCCTCTACGAGCAGTACTTC. This sequence encodes CASTGQGTLYEQYF. The full variable domain, in which reference TRBV2 and TRBJ2-7 provide the parts outside the CDR3, is EPEVTQTPSHQVTQMGQEVILRCVPISNHLYFYWYRQILGQKVEFLVSFYNNEISEKSEIFDDQFSVERPDGSNFTLKIRSTKLEDSAMYFCASTGQGTLYEQYFGPGTRLTVT.

The CDR3 is CASGLASPIAGEQYF. The CDR3 DNA reads as TGTGCTAGTGGTTTGGCGAGCCCCATAGCGGGAGAGCAGTATTTT. The V and J genes are TRBV12-5 and TRBJ2-3, with 9 bases identical to TRBD2. Germline CDR1 reads LGHNT; CDR2 reads FRNRAP. Trimming at V came to 1 base and at J to 11 bases, leaving 10 bases not matched to a gene. The CDR3 runs 15 residues.

The chain combines TRBV18 with TRBJ2-3, with TRBD2 matching 14 bases. Germline V CDR1 and CDR2: KGHSH, LQKENI. The CDR3 spans 19 residues. With 0 bases clipped from V and 2 bases from J, the junction kept 7 bases outside the gene matches. CDR3 DNA: TGTGCCAGCTCACCACCACGAGGGACTAGCGGGAGATCCACAGATACGCAGTATTTT. Protein sequence: CASSPPRGTSGRSTDTQYF.

This chain uses TRBV20-1 with TRBJ2-3; the D gene is possibly TRBD1 (5 bases). CDR1 is DFQATT, CDR2 SNEGSKA, per germline (reference sequence). Trimming removed 3 bases from V and 0 bases from J, with 13 bases in between. The CDR3 is 15 amino acids. The CDR3 DNA reads as TGCAGTGCTAGTAATTTCAGGGAAAGCACAGATACGCAGTATTTT. Its translation: CSASNFRESTDTQYF.

V usage is TRBV18 and J usage is TRBJ2-3, with 8 bases lining up with TRBD2. Germline V lookup: CDR1 KGHSH, CDR2 LQKENI. The CDR3 covers 15 residues. With 3 bases clipped from V and 2 bases from J, the junction kept 4 bases outside the gene matches. The CDR3 nucleotides are TGTGCCAGCTCACCCTTAGCGGGATCCACAGATACGCAGTATTTT. Its translation is CASSPLAGSTDTQYF.

The J gene is TRBJ1-5, the V gene TRBV6-6, with a possible D match to TRBD1 (6 bases). V shed 7 bases and J shed 0 bases, with 10 bases lying between them. Germline CDR1 MNHNY, CDR2 SVGAGI (reference sequence). The CDR3 is 14 amino acids. The CDR3 sequence is CASTRTDSNQPQHF. The CDR3 coding sequence is TGTGCCAGCACCCGGACAGATAGCAATCAGCCCCAGCATTTT.

The chain links TRBV9 to TRBJ2-2; a possible D gene is TRBD1 (6 bases). This CDR3 region has 16 residues. The germline V and J ends were trimmed by 4 bases and 2 bases, with 15 bases remaining between them. Germline V CDR1 and CDR2: SGDLS, YYNGEE. The CDR3 reads CASSTIGGVNTGELFF. CDR3 sequence (DNA): TGTGCCAGCAGCACTATAGGGGGAGTAAACACCGGGGAGCTGTTTTTT.